What follows are 19 T cell receptor beta chains derived from one specimen sequenced in a study of regulatory T cells in long-lasting Graves disease (dated by TCRdb to the early 2020s). Libraries were built with multiplex PCR. The run used an Illumina HiSeq 4000. TCR beta libraries were built with iRepertoire HTBI primers and Arm-PCR amplification of CDR3 regions. TCRdb applied fastp at Q25 and MiXCR to the public reads, then kept only in-frame beta chains. Each entry is one CDR3 protein sequence, shown with its most common DNA and genes. This sample holds approximately 540,000 distinct CDR3 sequences; 12% were observed only once. The ten largest make up over 7% of the sample. The time point label here, explained by the study, means: newly diagnosed GD, antithyroid drugs for less than 3 months. For both TCR sequencing and RNA sequencing, RNA was extracted from PBMCs using TRIzol. These data were also reused for a study on T cells in Graves' hyperthyroidism and ophthalmopathy.

The material was peripheral blood mononuclear cells (PBMCs), obtained at new diagnosis, from a patient treated with antithyroid drugs. Receptors originate from a woman aged 30 to 39 with Graves disease. Donor details come from another sample of the same person, matched by shared clones.

This clonotype has at least ten counts. This chain connects TRBV15 to TRBJ2-1; 10 positions agree with TRBD2. Unmatched junction bases numbered 6, after V lost 1 base and J lost 0 bases. Germline CDR1 LNHNV, CDR2 YYDKDF (reference sequence). This CDR3 region has 18 residues. The CDR3 sequence is CATSRVGLAESSYNEQFF. The CDR3 DNA reads as TGTGCCACCAGCAGAGTTGGACTAGCGGAGAGCTCCTACAATGAGCAGTTCTTC.

The chain employs TRBV7-3 and TRBJ2-5, with a tentative D call TRBD1 (6 bases). The CDR3 spans 14 residues. The germline V and J ends were trimmed by 5 bases and 3 bases, with 13 bases remaining between them. Germline assignment: CDR1 SGHTA and CDR2 FQGTGA. The CDR3 sequence is CASSTGTQKETQYF. CDR3 sequence (DNA): TGTGCCAGCAGCACAGGGACGCAAAAAGAGACCCAGTACTTC.

A note on this clonotype: This may stem from a read error, because a much larger clone lies one nucleotide away. The J gene is TRBJ2-7, the V gene TRBV18, with D unresolved. The CDR3 has 13 amino acids. From germline, CDR1 is KGHSH and CDR2 LQKENI. The ends were cut back, 4 bases at V and 7 bases at J, with 14 bases in the middle. CDR3 loop: CASSRNGVEEQYF. The CDR3 DNA reads as TGTGCCAGCTCACGTAATGGGGTCGAGGAGCAGTACTTC.

This clonotype was counted many times. The chain employs TRBV6-2 or TRBV6-3 and TRBJ1-1; D not certain. The ends were cut back, 8 bases at V and 0 bases at J, with 22 bases in the middle. The CDR3 has 17 residues. The germline CDR1 and CDR2 sequences are MNHEY and SVGEGT. The CDR3 loop reads CASPTLDESLMNTEAFF. The CDR3 bases are TGTGCCAGCCCGACCTTGGACGAATCTCTCATGAACACTGAAGCTTTCTTT.

The chain joins TRBV5-1 to TRBJ2-7, with TRBD1 identical over 7 bases. V was pared by 2 bases and J by 6 bases, with 8 bases of the junction left unmatched. CDR3 length: 14 residues. Germline CDR1 and CDR2: SGHRS and YFSETQ. This chain's CDR3 is CASSLTTGVREQYF. DNA for the CDR3: TGCGCCAGCAGCTTAACAACAGGGGTGCGCGAGCAGTACTTC.

V and J are TRBV2 and TRBJ2-1, with D perhaps being TRBD1 or TRBD2 (7 bases each). CDR3 length equals 15 residues. CDR1 SNHLY and CDR2 FYNNEI come from the germline V gene. V was clipped by 3 bases and J by 7 bases, with 16 bases between them. CDR3 sequence: CASSESQGGWNEQFF. For the CDR3, the DNA is TGTGCCAGCAGTGAGTCTCAGGGGGGGTGGAATGAGCAGTTCTTC. Full variable domain (missing parts from reference TRBV2 and TRBJ2-1): EPEVTQTPSHQVTQMGQEVILRCVPISNHLYFYWYRQILGQKVEFLVSFYNNEISEKSEIFDDQFSVERPDGSNFTLKIRSTKLEDSAMYFCASSESQGGWNEQFFGPGTRLTVL.

This clonotype was observed at least ten times. This chain joins TRBV11-3 and TRBJ2-1; the D call may be TRBD1 or TRBD2 (5 bases each). The germline V gene has CDR1 SGHNT and CDR2 YENEEA. The V and J ends lost 5 bases and 2 bases respectively, with 16 bases between them. The CDR3 runs 16 residues. CDR3 DNA: TGTGCCAGCAGCAAGCAGGGCCAGCGGCCCTACAATGAGCAGTTCTTC. Protein product: CASSKQGQRPYNEQFF.

DNA for the CDR3: TGTGCCAGCAGCGTAGCGGGGGTTGGCACAGATACGCAGTATTTT. It is translated as CASSVAGVGTDTQYF. The rearrangement joins TRBV9 to TRBJ2-3, with TRBD2 as a possible D gene (6 bases). Deletions cut 0 bases from V and 1 base from J, with 9 bases between. The CDR3 extends over 15 amino acids. Germline CDR1 and CDR2: SGDLS and YYNGEE. The complete variable domain, with remaining parts taken from reference TRBV9 and TRBJ2-3, reads DSGVTQTPKHLITATGQRVTLRCSPRSGDLSVYWYQQSLDQGLQFLIQYYNGEERAKGNILERFSAQQFPDLHSELNLSSLELGDSALYFCASSVAGVGTDTQYFGPGTRLTVL.

There are many counts of this clonotype. This rearrangement joins TRBV11-2 to TRBJ1-1; D gene unclear. There are 13 residues in the CDR3. Germline V gives CDR1 SGHAT, CDR2 FQNNGV. Trimming cost V 2 bases and J 3 bases, with 7 bases left between them. The CDR3 loop reads CASSLSPYTEAFF. In DNA, the CDR3 is TGTGCCAGCAGCTTATCCCCCTACACTGAAGCTTTCTTT.

On this clonotype itself: A much larger clonotype is one base distant, so this may be a read error. The genes are TRBV24-1 and TRBJ2-7; 7 bases line up with TRBD2. The CDR3 consists of 14 residues. Germline V CDR1 and CDR2: KGHDR, SFDVKD. The junction had 17 bases not matched to a gene; V was cut back by 12 bases and J by 7 bases. The CDR3 DNA is TGTGCCGGCAGCCAAGGACCTATCGGGGGGGAGCAGTACTTC. Translated: CAGSQGPIGGEQYF.

This clonotype was seen many times. This chain links TRBV19 with TRBJ2-7, with 10 nucleotides matching TRBD2. The CDR3 is 14 amino acids. Losses at the gene ends were 5 bases for V and 2 bases for J; bases not matched to a gene: 3. The germline CDR1 and CDR2 sequences are LNHDA and SQIVND (reference sequence). CDR3 nucleotide sequence: TGTGCCAGTAGTTTTAGCGGGGGGACCTACGAGCAGTACTTC. Amino acids: CASSFSGGTYEQYF.

The V gene is TRBV12-3 or TRBV12-4, the J gene TRBJ2-1; D is undetermined. The CDR3 is 14 amino acids. The V gene lost 3 bases and the J gene lost 6 bases, with 12 bases spanning the gap. CDR3 sequence (DNA): TGTGCCAGCAGTTTGGGTCCGGACGGCAATGAGCAGTTCTTC. Protein product: CASSLGPDGNEQFF.

This chain joins TRBV20-1 and TRBJ2-3; 14 bases match TRBD2. Germline trimming cut 1 base from V and 2 bases from J; bases unmatched to any gene: 2. The CDR3 consists of 16 residues. The germline V gene has CDR1 DFQATT and CDR2 SNEGSKA (reference sequence). The CDR3, as DNA: TGCAGTGCTAGAGGACTAGCGGGAGGGCCCACAGATACGCAGTATTTT. This codes for CSARGLAGGPTDTQYF.

This chain links TRBV20-1 with TRBJ2-5, with D unclear. V gave up 1 base and J gave up 5 bases, with 8 bases separating them. This CDR3 spans 12 amino acids. Per germline, CDR1 DFQATT and CDR2 SNEGSKA (reference sequence). The CDR3 sequence: CSARAPLETQYF. The CDR3 DNA is TGCAGTGCTAGAGCCCCCCTTGAGACCCAGTACTTC.

This rearrangement joins TRBV30 to TRBJ1-6; D is uncertain. V gave up 0 bases and J gave up 7 bases, with 13 bases separating them. CDR1 GTSNPN and CDR2 SVGIG come from the germline V gene (reference sequence). CDR3 size: 15 residues. The CDR3 DNA is TGTGCCTGGAGTGTTTTGAAACATGAGAATTCACCCCTCCACTTT. It specifies CAWSVLKHENSPLHF.

This clonotype occurred many times. This chain links TRBV20-1 with TRBJ2-5; 9 bases are a match to TRBD1. V shed 5 bases, J shed 7 bases, and the junction held 11 bases outside the gene matches. Germline CDR1 is DFQATT and CDR2 is SNEGSKA (reference sequence). The CDR3 length is 14 residues. The CDR3, as DNA: TGCAGTGCTGAAGACAGGGGGAGGGATGCGACCCAGTACTTC. Its translation: CSAEDRGRDATQYF.

The chain uses TRBV7-2 and TRBJ2-1; D may be TRBD2 (7 bases). The germline gives CDR1 SGHTA, CDR2 FQGNSA. The germline V and J ends were trimmed by 6 bases and 6 bases, with 18 bases remaining between them. This CDR3 spans 15 amino acids. CDR3 sequence: CASSPSRGRGNEQFF. The CDR3, as DNA: TGTGCCAGCAGTCCTTCGCGGGGGCGCGGCAATGAGCAGTTCTTC. Combining the CDR3 with reference TRBV7-2 and TRBJ2-1 gives the whole variable domain GAGVSQSPSNKVTEKGKDVELRCDPISGHTALYWYRQSLGQGLEFLIYFQGNSAPDKSGLPSDRFSAERTGGSVSTLTIQRTQQEDSAVYLCASSPSRGRGNEQFFGPGTRLTVL.

As to this clonotype: Just one base apart from a much larger clone, this may be a read error. The chain carries TRBV20-1 and TRBJ2-1; D unresolved. The CDR3 is 12 amino acids. From germline, CDR1 is DFQATT and CDR2 SNEGSKA (reference sequence). CDR3 nucleotides: TGCAGCGGTTCCCGCCGCTCCTACGAGCAGTTCTTC. Protein sequence: CSGSRRSYEQFF.

This chain joins TRBV20-1 and TRBJ2-5; 8 nucleotides line up with TRBD2. Germline V gene data show CDR1 as DFQATT and CDR2 as SNEGSKA (reference sequence). The CDR3 is 14 amino acids. Trimming cost V 3 bases and J 2 bases; bases outside gene matches: 5. The CDR3, as DNA: TGCAGTGCTAGCCAACTAGCGGTGCAAGAGACCCAGTACTTC. It is translated as CSASQLAVQETQYF.